These 18 T cell receptor beta chains came from one sample sequenced in a study of blood T cell repertoires in COVID-19. Data came from immunoSEQ multiplex PCR; TCRdb stores just in-frame clones and leaves some out. In the table there are about 270,000 clones, approximately 86% of which are singletons. The source material was peripheral blood. All receptors come from a woman in her fifties or sixties who had recovered from COVID-19.

The gene calls are TRBV7-6 and TRBJ1-4; 7 bases map to TRBD1. CDR1 SGHVS and CDR2 FNYEAQ come from the germline V gene. V shed 2 bases, J shed 11 bases, and the junction held 14 bases outside the gene matches. This CDR3 spans 16 amino acids. DNA for the CDR3: TGTGCCAGCAGCTTATTCTCGGGGGACAGCGGGGGGAAACTGTTTTTT. It translates to CASSLFSGDSGGKLFF.

The rearrangement uses TRBV24-1 and TRBJ2-3; 8 bases align to TRBD2. Germline loops: CDR1 KGHDR, CDR2 SFDVKD. CDR3 length equals 14 residues. The V segment lost 9 bases and the J segment 4 bases; nucleotides outside the gene matches: 8. CDR3 DNA sequence: TGTGCCACCGCAGCGGGGGATACCGCAGATACGCAGTATTTT. As protein: CATAAGDTADTQYF.

This CDR3 reads CATSRDPAGDTQYF. The CDR3 coding sequence is TGTGCCACCAGCAGAGATCCGGCGGGGGATACGCAGTATTTT. This rearrangement joins TRBV15 to TRBJ2-3; TRBD2 might be the D (6 bases). Germline loops: CDR1 LNHNV, CDR2 YYDKDF (reference sequence). This CDR3 region has 14 residues. The V end was cut by 0 bases, the J end by 6 bases, with 10 bases between.

This clone was seen more than once but under ten times. The chain recombines TRBV6-7 with TRBJ1-4; TRBD1 is a possible D gene (5 bases). TRBV6-7 is placed among ORFs of uncertain function. CDR3 length: 17 amino acids. The V gene lost 0 bases and the J gene lost 8 bases, with 19 bases spanning the gap. The CDR3, as DNA: TGTGCCAGCAGTTACTCGAACCTTCACGCGGGGGAGGAAAAACTGTTTTTT. Its translation is CASSYSNLHAGEEKLFF.

The V call is TRBV5-4, the J call TRBJ2-1, with 8 positions matching TRBD1. Germline CDR1 SGHNT, CDR2 YYREEE (reference sequence). The CDR3 covers 13 residues. Trimming at V came to 3 bases and at J to 7 bases, leaving 3 bases not matched to a gene. The CDR3 DNA reads as TGTGCCAGCAGCTGGGACAGGACGAATGAGCAGTTCTTC. This gives the protein CASSWDRTNEQFF.

This chain joins TRBV10-3 and TRBJ2-5; a possible D gene is TRBD2 (6 bases). V was cut by 4 bases and J by 5 bases, with 11 bases left in between. This CDR3 is built from 13 residues. Germline CDR1 reads ENHRY; CDR2 reads SYGVKD. The CDR3 loop reads CAISVPSVETQYF. CDR3 coding DNA: TGTGCCATCAGTGTCCCTAGCGTTGAGACCCAGTACTTC.

The chain employs TRBV20-1 and TRBJ2-1; the match to TRBD2 covers 8 bases. Trimming at V came to 3 bases and at J to 0 bases, leaving 7 bases not matched to a gene. The CDR3 is made up of 16 amino acids. The V gene's germline CDR1 is DFQATT and CDR2 SNEGSKA (reference sequence). The CDR3 nucleotides read TGCAGTGCTAGTTCAGCGGGGGACCTCTCCTACAATGAGCAGTTCTTC. The encoded protein is CSASSAGDLSYNEQFF.

The chain links TRBV4-1 to TRBJ1-2; 8 bases are shared with TRBD1. This CDR3 has 15 residues. CDR1 MGHRA and CDR2 YSYEKL come from the germline V gene. The trim removed 2 bases at V and 4 bases at J, leaving 6 bases unmatched. CDR3 bases: TGCGCCAGCAGCCAAATCCCGGGACAGGCCTATGGCTACACCTTC. Protein product: CASSQIPGQAYGYTF.

The sample holds a few counts of this clone. The CDR3 protein is CASSQDLGSGTQYF. The CDR3 coding sequence is TGTGCCAGCAGCCAAGATTTAGGATCGGGGACCCAGTACTTC. The chain recombines TRBV3-1 (or the pseudogene TRBV3-2) with TRBJ2-5; no clear D gene. Per the germline V gene, CDR1 is LGHDT and CDR2 is YNNKEL (reference sequence). The ends were cut back, 0 bases at V and 7 bases at J, with 12 bases in the middle. This CDR3 is 14 amino acids long.

The chain combines TRBV5-1 with TRBJ2-5; possible D gene TRBD1, 5 bases. CDR3 length: 12 residues. Germline CDR1 and CDR2: SGHRS and YFSETQ. Trimming cost V 4 bases and J 2 bases, with 6 bases left between them. CDR3 bases: TGCGCCAGCAGCAGGACACAAGAGACCCAGTACTTC. The encoded protein is CASSRTQETQYF.

With respect to this clone: In the same sample, other DNA sequences code for this CDR3. V and J are TRBV5-1 and TRBJ1-4; 7 bases align to TRBD1. Per germline, CDR1 SGHRS and CDR2 YFSETQ. The length of the CDR3 is 15 residues. V trimming: 0 bases; J trimming: 7 bases; junction bases outside the gene matches: 6. The CDR3 bases are TGCGCCAGCAGCTTGGCCGGGCAGGGGGGTGAAAAACTGTTTTTT. It yields the protein CASSLAGQGGEKLFF.

The CDR3: CASSSATRGTEAFF. The CDR3 nucleotides are TGTGCCAGCAGCTCCGCGACCCGGGGCACTGAAGCTTTCTTT. The chain employs TRBV7-6 and TRBJ1-1; D gene uncertain. CDR1 SGHVS and CDR2 FNYEAQ come from the germline V gene. The CDR3 consists of 14 residues. Trimming left V 4 bases short and J 4 bases short, with 13 bases between. The complete variable domain, with remaining parts taken from reference TRBV7-6 and TRBJ1-1, reads GAGVSQSPRYKVTKRGQDVALRCDPISGHVSLYWYRQALGQGPEFLTYFNYEAQQDKSGLPNDRFSAERPEGSISTLTIQRTEQRDSAMYRCASSSATRGTEAFFGQGTRLTVV.

The V gene is TRBV5-1, the J gene TRBJ2-1; 7 nucleotides line up with TRBD1. Trimming cost V 4 bases and J 9 bases; bases outside gene matches: 16. The CDR3 has 16 amino acids. From germline, CDR1 is SGHRS and CDR2 YFSETQ. CDR3 sequence: CASSDRQGLRGFEQFF. Written as DNA, the CDR3 is TGCGCCAGCAGCGATCGACAGGGATTAAGAGGTTTTGAGCAGTTCTTC.

The rearrangement uses TRBV9 and TRBJ1-1; 10 nucleotides agree with TRBD1. The CDR3 runs 15 residues. Trimming cost V 6 bases and J 3 bases; bases outside gene matches: 8. The V gene's germline CDR1 is SGDLS and CDR2 YYNGEE. CDR3 sequence: CASTRDRGLYTEAFF. DNA of the CDR3: TGTGCCAGCACCCGGGACAGGGGTTTGTACACTGAAGCTTTCTTT.

The chain has TRBV5-4 and TRBJ1-2, with 8 bases identical to TRBD1. Per germline, CDR1 SGHNT and CDR2 YYREEE (reference sequence). This CDR3 spans 14 amino acids. Trimming took 4 bases from V and 7 from J; bases not matched to a gene: 9. CDR3 loop: CASSNPQGALGYTF. DNA of the CDR3: TGTGCCAGCAGCAACCCCCAGGGGGCGCTTGGCTACACCTTC. Combining the CDR3 with reference TRBV5-4 and TRBJ1-2 gives the whole variable domain ETGVTQSPTHLIKTRGQQVTLRCSSQSGHNTVSWYQQALGQGPQFIFQYYREEENGRGNFPPRFSGLQFPNYSSELNVNALELDDSALYLCASSNPQGALGYTFGSGTRLTVV.

The chain is built from TRBV2 and TRBJ1-6; 7 positions agree with TRBD1. Trimming cost V 6 bases and J 6 bases; bases outside gene matches: 8. The CDR3 loop spans 15 amino acids. Germline loops: CDR1 SNHLY, CDR2 FYNNEI. The CDR3: CASRLPGGGNSPLHF. As DNA, the CDR3 is TGTGCCAGCAGGTTACCAGGGGGTGGTAATTCACCCCTCCACTTT. The full variable domain, in which reference TRBV2 and TRBJ1-6 provide the parts outside the CDR3, is EPEVTQTPSHQVTQMGQEVILRCVPISNHLYFYWYRQILGQKVEFLVSFYNNEISEKSEIFDDQFSVERPDGSNFTLKIRSTKLEDSAMYFCASRLPGGGNSPLHFGNGTRLTVT.

V is TRBV7-9 and J is TRBJ2-2; 8 bases line up with TRBD1. Per the germline V gene, CDR1 is SEHNR and CDR2 is FQNEAQ (reference sequence). J lost 2 bases, V lost 3 bases, and 5 bases had no gene match. CDR3 length equals 16 residues. The CDR3: CASSLGTGANTGELFF. The CDR3 bases are TGTGCCAGCAGCTTGGGGACAGGAGCTAACACCGGGGAGCTGTTTTTT.

The chain joins TRBV7-2 to TRBJ1-4, with a possible D match to TRBD1 (6 bases). Germline V gene sequence: CDR1 SGHTA, CDR2 FQGNSA. V dropped 3 bases and J dropped 4 bases, with 12 bases sitting between them. The CDR3 spans 15 residues. DNA of the CDR3: TGTGCCAGCAGCTTCTTAGACAGGAGTAATGAAAAACTGTTTTTT. Encoded protein: CASSFLDRSNEKLFF.